Below are 23 T cell receptor beta chains sequenced from a single sample in a study of blood T cell repertoires in COVID-19. Repertoires were generated with immunoSEQ multiplex PCR, while TCRdb's copy carries only in-frame clones and drops some. The table has around 140,000 clones, 60% to 85% seen once. The sequenced sample was peripheral blood. The receptor source for this set is a woman aged 60-75 years with acute or convalescent COVID-19.

J is TRBJ2-7 and V is TRBV4-1; the D is unclear. CDR1 MGHRA and CDR2 YSYEKL come from the germline V gene. CDR3 size: 13 residues. V was clipped by 1 base and J by 2 bases, with 6 bases between them. This chain's CDR3 is CASSQVIAYEQYF. CDR3 DNA sequence: TGCGCCAGCAGCCAAGTAATCGCCTACGAGCAGTACTTC.

V and J are TRBV30 and TRBJ2-1, with D uncertain. The CDR3 is made up of 15 amino acids. CDR1 GTSNPN and CDR2 SVGIG come from the germline V gene (reference sequence). V was clipped by 2 bases and J by 7 bases, with 18 bases between them. CDR3 in amino acids: CAWSIQRQKANEQFF. DNA for the CDR3: TGTGCCTGGAGTATCCAGAGGCAGAAAGCTAATGAGCAGTTCTTC.

The chain couples TRBV30 to TRBJ1-2, with 7 bases fitting TRBD1. V shed 2 bases and J 4 bases; nucleotides not matched to a gene: 4. The germline gives CDR1 GTSNPN, CDR2 SVGIG (reference sequence). The length of the CDR3 is 13 residues. The CDR3 region is CAWSYRGSYGYTF. As DNA, the CDR3 is TGTGCCTGGAGTTACAGGGGATCCTATGGCTACACCTTC.

V is TRBV5-4 and J is TRBJ2-7; 9 nucleotides line up with TRBD2. The CDR3 has 16 residues. The germline V gene has CDR1 SGHNT and CDR2 YYREEE (reference sequence). The trim removed 4 bases at V and 2 bases at J, leaving 10 bases unmatched. The CDR3 DNA sequence: TGTGCCAGCAGCCCCTCCGGGACTAGCCTTACCTACGAGCAGTACTTC. It encodes CASSPSGTSLTYEQYF.

V usage is TRBV19 and J usage is TRBJ1-6; D gene ambiguous. V was pared by 4 bases and J by 0 bases, with 7 bases between. The CDR3 runs to 15 residues. The germline V gene has CDR1 LNHDA and CDR2 SQIVND (reference sequence). The CDR3 region has the DNA TGTGCCAGTAGTAGCCGGAGCTCCTATAATTCACCCCTCCACTTT. This encodes CASSSRSSYNSPLHF.

Only one count was recorded for this clone. The V and J genes are TRBV27 and TRBJ2-1; TRBD2 matches 14 bases. The V gene's germline CDR1 is MNHEY and CDR2 SMNVEV (reference sequence). This CDR3 contains 18 residues. J was trimmed by 7 bases and V by 6 bases; bases with no gene match: 14. The CDR3 DNA follows: TGTGCCAGCAGGTTTTTCAGACTAGCGGGAGGGCCAGGGAATGAGCAGTTCTTC. Translated, it gives CASRFFRLAGGPGNEQFF.

This clone was observed a single time. V is TRBV28 and J is TRBJ2-1; D gene unclear. Germline lookup yields CDR1 MDHEN and CDR2 SYDVKM. V lost 2 bases and J lost 10, with 6 bases in between. This CDR3 region has 11 residues. The CDR3 is CASSLLREQFF. The CDR3 DNA reads as TGTGCCAGCAGTTTACTCCGGGAGCAGTTCTTC.

This chain connects TRBV30 to TRBJ2-7; D is unresolved. Trimming took off 1 base at V and 3 bases at J, with 13 bases between the two ends. Germline V gene lookup returns CDR1 GTSNPN and CDR2 SVGIG (reference sequence). The CDR3 extends over 14 amino acids. The CDR3 nucleotides read TGTGCCTGGAGTGGGCTCAGCGCCAGCTACGAGCAGTACTTC. Encoded protein: CAWSGLSASYEQYF.

This clone was recorded only once. The chain is built from TRBV10-3 and TRBJ2-5; 7 positions match TRBD2. V trimming: 8 bases; J trimming: 2 bases; junction bases outside the gene matches: 5. From germline, CDR1 is ENHRY and CDR2 SYGVKD. This CDR3 spans 13 amino acids. The CDR3 DNA is TGTGCCATCGGGGAGGGGCTACAAGAGACCCAGTACTTC. Translated, it gives CAIGEGLQETQYF.

This sequence joins TRBV6-5 and TRBJ1-1; D remains ambiguous. The CDR3 loop spans 11 amino acids. Looked up from germline, CDR1 is MNHEY and CDR2 is SVGAGI. Trimming removed 8 bases at V and 1 base at J, with 5 bases between. The CDR3 sequence: CASARNTEAFF. The CDR3 bases are TGTGCCAGCGCGAGGAACACTGAAGCTTTCTTT.

A word on this clone: The DNA is omitted, as the CDR3 cannot be located on it reliably, and the CDR3 follows TCRdb's listing. The chain employs TRBV2 and TRBJ1-4; the table's D call TRBD1 went unverified against the DNA. The CDR3 adds up to 14 amino acids, both ends counted. Germline V lookup: CDR1 SNHLY, CDR2 FYNNEI. CDR3 loop: CASILDRLNEKLFF.

V and J are TRBV30 and TRBJ1-5; D perhaps matches TRBD1 (6 bases). CDR3 length equals 16 residues. The germline V gene has CDR1 GTSNPN and CDR2 SVGIG (reference sequence). The V gene lost 2 bases and the J gene lost 0 bases, with 14 bases spanning the gap. Here the CDR3 reads CAWSPSGGRSNQPQHF. In DNA, the CDR3 is TGTGCCTGGAGTCCGTCTGGGGGCCGTAGCAATCAGCCCCAGCATTTT.

The chain carries TRBV12-3 or TRBV12-4 and TRBJ1-1; D possibly corresponds to TRBD1 (5 bases). The CDR3 extends over 13 amino acids. V lost 5 bases to trimming and J lost 1 base, with 8 bases between them. The CDR3 loop reads CASSLQENTEAFF. The CDR3 DNA reads TGTGCCAGCAGTCTACAGGAGAACACTGAAGCTTTCTTT.

V is TRBV9 and J is TRBJ2-7; 7 bases are a match to TRBD2. V lost 0 bases, J lost 1 base, and 7 bases stayed unmatched. Germline V gene lookup returns CDR1 SGDLS and CDR2 YYNGEE. The CDR3 loop spans 16 amino acids. The CDR3 region is CASSVGLASRSYEQYF. The CDR3 bases are TGTGCCAGCAGCGTAGGACTAGCCTCGAGGTCCTACGAGCAGTACTTC.

This rearrangement joins TRBV6-5 to TRBJ2-7; 10 bases line up with TRBD2. The germline gives CDR1 MNHEY, CDR2 SVGAGI. The V gene end was trimmed by 6 bases and the J gene end by 2 bases; junction bases not matched to a gene: 4. This CDR3 is 14 amino acids long. This CDR3 reads CASRKAGGPYEQYF. CDR3 coding DNA: TGTGCCAGCAGGAAAGCGGGAGGGCCCTACGAGCAGTACTTC.

This rearrangement joins TRBV10-1 to TRBJ2-1, with no clear D. Germline V gene data show CDR1 as WNHNN and CDR2 as SYGVQD (reference sequence). CDR3 length: 12 amino acids. Between the trimmed V and J ends, which lost 0 bases and 9 bases, there was a span of 6 bases. Written as DNA, the CDR3 is TGCGCCAGCAGTGAGTCGCTCGGTGAGCAGTTCTTC. Protein product: CASSESLGEQFF.

This clone was picked up a small number of times. V and J are TRBV27 and TRBJ2-7; possible D gene TRBD1, 6 bases. Trimming left V 2 bases short and J 3 bases short, with 14 bases between. Germline CDR1 and CDR2: MNHEY and SMNVEV (reference sequence). The CDR3 covers 15 residues. The CDR3 region has the DNA TGTGCCAGCAGTTTAGGTCCGGGACAAGACTACGAGCAGTACTTC. Amino acids: CASSLGPGQDYEQYF.

The chain recombines TRBV27 with TRBJ2-4; D may be TRBD1 (5 bases). V lost 2 bases, J lost 6 bases, and 14 bases lay in between. From germline, CDR1 is MNHEY and CDR2 SMNVEV (reference sequence). The CDR3 has 15 residues. In DNA form, the CDR3 reads TGTGCCAGCAGTTTAAATGGGAACCAGGGAAACATTCAGTACTTC. Its protein product is CASSLNGNQGNIQYF.

This chain joins TRBV21-1 and TRBJ2-1; the listed D gene, TRBD1, was not tested against the DNA. TRBV21-1 has pseudogene status. The CDR3 extends over 14 amino acids. CDR3 nucleotide sequence: TGTGCCAGCAGCAAAGAGGACAGGGCGGATGAGCAGTTCTTC. Amino acid sequence: CASSKEDRADEQFF.

This chain joins TRBV7-9 and TRBJ2-1, with D perhaps matching TRBD1 (5 bases). In germline, CDR1 is SEHNR, CDR2 FQNEAQ (reference sequence). Between the trimmed V and J ends, which lost 4 bases and 4 bases, there was a span of 11 bases. This CDR3 spans 14 amino acids. CDR3 DNA sequence: TGTGCCAGCAGCTCAGGGCTTTATTACAATGAGCAGTTCTTC. Amino acids: CASSSGLYYNEQFF.

This clone appeared a single time. The CDR3 DNA sequence: TGTGCCAGCAGCTTGGTTCCGGGGGCTAACTATGGCTACACCTTC. Amino acid sequence: CASSLVPGANYGYTF. The J gene is TRBJ1-2, the V gene TRBV5-5, with TRBD1 as a possible D gene (5 bases). Germline V gene data show CDR1 as SGHKS and CDR2 as YYEKEE (reference sequence). This CDR3 comprises 15 residues. V dropped 0 bases and J dropped 0 bases, with 9 bases sitting between them.

This chain joins TRBV6-5 and TRBJ2-4, with a weak D call TRBD2 (6 bases). The CDR3 extends over 13 amino acids. CDR1 is MNHEY and CDR2 is SVGAGI in the germline V gene. V was pared by 2 bases and J by 8 bases, with 10 bases between. The CDR3 reads CASSYAGGDIQYF. The CDR3 coding sequence is TGTGCCAGCAGTTACGCCGGGGGAGACATTCAGTACTTC.

This clone was seen a few times. This chain links TRBV5-1 with TRBJ1-4; 7 bases match TRBD1. Per the germline V gene, CDR1 is SGHRS and CDR2 is YFSETQ. The CDR3 loop spans 15 amino acids. V was clipped by 5 bases and J by 2 bases; unmatched bases: 6. The CDR3 region has the DNA TGCGCCAGCAGTCGCATACAGGGGACTAATGAAAAACTGTTTTTT. Translation: CASSRIQGTNEKLFF. Drawing the rest from reference TRBV5-1 and TRBJ1-4, the complete variable domain is KAGVTQTPRYLIKTRGQQVTLSCSPISGHRSVSWYQQTPGQGLQFLFEYFSETQRNKGNFPGRFSGRQFSNSRSEMNVSTLELGDSALYLCASSRIQGTNEKLFFGSGTQLSVL.